This T cell receptor (beta chain) was recovered during a study of CD8+ T cells in alopecia areata. This clone was counted only a few times. V dropped 11 bases and J dropped 5 bases, with 21 bases sitting between them. The germline V gene encodes CDR1 MNHNY and CDR2 SVGAGI (reference sequence). The CDR3 sequence is 14 residues long. Extracted RNA was reverse transcribed into cDNA, the sequencing template. The method was immunoSEQ multiplex PCR; TCRdb's version includes in-frame clones alone and lacks a portion of them. In the table there are approximately 200,000 clones, less than 50% of which are singletons. Treatment meaning: oral pan-JAK inhibitor, 5-10 mg twice daily.

This receptor was identified in a human donor with alopecia areata. The rearrangement joins TRBV6-6 to TRBJ2-5, with D possibly matching TRBD2 (5 bases). The sample in question was CD4+ T cells sorted from blood, obtained at approximately week 36, from a patient treated with tofacitinib. In DNA, the CDR3 is TGTGCCTCGGCCGCCAGCGGAGACCGGGAGACCCAGTACTTC. Translation gives CASAASGDRETQYF.